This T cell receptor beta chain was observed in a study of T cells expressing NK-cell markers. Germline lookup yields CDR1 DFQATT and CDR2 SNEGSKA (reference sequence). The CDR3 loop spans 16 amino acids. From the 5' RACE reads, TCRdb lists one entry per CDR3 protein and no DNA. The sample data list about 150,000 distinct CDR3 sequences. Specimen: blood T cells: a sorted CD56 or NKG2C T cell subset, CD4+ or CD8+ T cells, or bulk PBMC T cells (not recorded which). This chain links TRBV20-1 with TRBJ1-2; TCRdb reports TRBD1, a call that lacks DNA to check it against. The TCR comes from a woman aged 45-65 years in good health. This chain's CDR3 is CSARVPDRGLNYGYTF.